The 8 T cell receptor beta chains below come from one sample, sequenced in a study of OX40 agonist ivuxolimab in advanced cancers. Profiling relied on immunoSEQ multiplex PCR, and the TCRdb table lists in-frame clones only, not all of them. The sample lists approximately 53,000 clones, 85% to 95% occurring once. The starting material was CD4+ or CD8+ T cells sorted from blood, obtained in a trial of the OX40 agonist ivuxolimab. These receptors were collected from an adult with an advanced solid tumor such as melanoma, head and neck, liver or kidney cancer.

CDR3 region: CASSWARGYEQYF. The CDR3, as DNA: TGTGCCAGCAGTTGGGCTAGGGGCTACGAGCAGTACTTC. The gene calls are TRBV6-5 and TRBJ2-7; D perhaps matches TRBD1 (5 bases). The CDR3 contains 13 residues. V lost 4 bases to trimming and J lost 3 bases, with 10 bases between them. The germline V gene has CDR1 MNHEY and CDR2 SVGAGI.

The chain links TRBV19 to TRBJ2-1; 7 bases match TRBD2. Germline V CDR1 and CDR2: LNHDA, SQIVND (reference sequence). The CDR3 contains 14 residues. The V and J ends lost 0 bases and 8 bases, in that order; junction bases with no gene match: 4. As DNA, the CDR3 is TGTGCCAGTAGTATAGAGCGGGGGATCTATGAGCAGTTCTTC. Its translation: CASSIERGIYEQFF. The full variable domain, completed using reference TRBV19 and TRBJ2-1, is DGGITQSPKYLFRKEGQNVTLSCEQNLNHDAMYWYRQDPGQGLRLIYYSQIVNDFQKGDIAEGYSVSREKKESFPLTVTSAQKNPTAFYLCASSIERGIYEQFFGPGTRLTVL.

The genes are TRBV14 and TRBJ2-2; 9 bases are a match to TRBD1. There are 17 residues in the CDR3. Germline V CDR1 and CDR2: SGHDN, FVKESK. J was trimmed by 4 bases and V by 4 bases; bases with no gene match: 10. The CDR3 spells CASSLAAGTGPTGELFF. DNA for the CDR3: TGTGCCAGCAGCCTTGCAGCAGGGACAGGGCCCACCGGGGAGCTGTTTTTT.

This clone was detected only once. V is TRBV27 and J is TRBJ2-7; D may be TRBD2 (6 bases). V lost 5 bases and J lost 5, with 13 bases in between. This CDR3 is built from 13 residues. Looked up from germline, CDR1 is MNHEY and CDR2 is SMNVEV (reference sequence). The CDR3 DNA sequence: TGTGCCAGCAGTCGACTAGGTTCTAACGAGCAGTACTTC. Translated, it gives CASSRLGSNEQYF.

This clone was recorded only once. The chain is built from TRBV27 and TRBJ2-3; D is unresolved. Looked up from germline, CDR1 is MNHEY and CDR2 is SMNVEV (reference sequence). The V end was cut by 7 bases, the J end by 2 bases, with 16 bases between. This CDR3 spans 15 amino acids. The CDR3 loop reads CASKQIPSYTDTQYF. In DNA, the CDR3 is TGTGCCAGCAAGCAAATCCCCTCCTACACAGATACGCAGTATTTT.

This clone has a handful of counts. The V call is TRBV27, the J call TRBJ1-1; 9 bases line up with TRBD1. This CDR3 is 17 amino acids long. Germline V gives CDR1 MNHEY, CDR2 SMNVEV (reference sequence). Losses at the gene ends were 6 bases for V and 1 base for J; bases not matched to a gene: 12. CDR3 sequence: CASRTGGDGFGNTEAFF. CDR3 DNA: TGTGCCAGCAGAACAGGGGGCGATGGTTTTGGGAACACTGAAGCTTTCTTT.

This clone was recorded once. J is TRBJ2-3 and V is TRBV9; the match to TRBD2 covers 7 bases. V lost 4 bases to trimming and J lost 3 bases; unmatched junction nucleotides: 11. Germline V gives CDR1 SGDLS, CDR2 YYNGEE. The CDR3 spans 16 residues. CDR3 nucleotide sequence: TGTGCCAGCAGCCTGATGGCGGGAGAGGGGACAGATACGCAGTATTTT. As protein: CASSLMAGEGTDTQYF.

This clone qualifies as medium-sized. This chain joins TRBV4-3 and TRBJ1-3; D unresolved. CDR1 is LGHNA, CDR2 YSLEER, per germline. Trimming cost V 0 bases and J 0 bases, with 9 bases left between them. The CDR3 consists of 16 residues. The CDR3: CASSQDRYGSGNTIYF. CDR3 sequence (DNA): TGCGCCAGCAGCCAAGATAGGTACGGCTCTGGAAACACCATATATTTT.